These T cell receptor beta chains were read from a single sample in a study of vaccination and CD4 T cells after COVID-19. In TCRdb, the PCR reads were re-called with MiXCR into one record per CDR3 protein. The sample yields under 20,000 distinct CDR3 sequences, about two fifths seen once. The antigens of these receptors remain unknown. The input for sequencing was CD4+ T cells from blood, cultured in vitro, taken before SARS-CoV-2 vaccination. Receptors were obtained from a human donor who had recovered from COVID-19. The conserved cysteine and the conserved F or W are not part of the CDR3 here.

j_call: TRBJ1-5
v_call: TRBV2
cdr3_aa: ASSADRGYQPQH

j_call: TRBJ1-6
v_call: TRBV10-3
cdr3_aa: AISPGQGDSPLH

j_call: TRBJ1-6
v_call: TRBV6-5
cdr3_aa: ASSYANSPLH

j_call: TRBJ2-2
v_call: TRBV28
cdr3_aa: ASSPPTSGRIGELF

j_call: TRBJ2-2
v_call: TRBV20-1
cdr3_aa: SASSRQGNTGELF

j_call: TRBJ1-3
v_call: TRBV15
cdr3_aa: ATSRSGTPGNTIY

j_call: TRBJ2-1
v_call: TRBV6-1
cdr3_aa: ASSTPHSGGGDEQF

j_call: TRBJ2-7
v_call: TRBV7-9
cdr3_aa: ASSTNLAFAEQY

j_call: TRBJ1-5
v_call: TRBV19
cdr3_aa: ASSMTGVVYQPQH

j_call: TRBJ2-3
v_call: TRBV6-5
cdr3_aa: ASSSLPGLATDTQY

j_call: TRBJ1-2
v_call: TRBV25-1
cdr3_aa: ASSGGGGYT

j_call: TRBJ2-3
v_call: TRBV7-3
cdr3_aa: ASSLTGRGGTDTQY

j_call: TRBJ1-2
v_call: TRBV28
cdr3_aa: ASSIDRFYGYT

j_call: TRBJ1-1
v_call: TRBV19
cdr3_aa: ASSRDEWGGTEAF

j_call: TRBJ1-2
v_call: TRBV20-1
cdr3_aa: SAGDWAYGYT

j_call: TRBJ1-1
v_call: TRBV20-1
cdr3_aa: RARKTSTEAF

j_call: TRBJ2-5
v_call: TRBV5-1
cdr3_aa: ASSFSGGRETQY

j_call: TRBJ1-2
v_call: TRBV7-9
cdr3_aa: ASSPGTAAAVYGYT

j_call: TRBJ1-2
v_call: TRBV5-1
cdr3_aa: ASSFMGVAGAGYT

j_call: TRBJ1-5
v_call: TRBV19
cdr3_aa: ARGSGEEGQPQH

j_call: TRBJ1-2
v_call: TRBV28
cdr3_aa: ASSLGQGNYGYT

j_call: TRBJ1-1
v_call: TRBV6-1
cdr3_aa: ASRSEQENTEAF

j_call: TRBJ1-1
v_call: TRBV15
cdr3_aa: ATSRGAGGGGGTEAF

j_call: TRBJ2-7
v_call: TRBV27
cdr3_aa: ASSFRTGMGDEQY

j_call: TRBJ1-3
v_call: TRBV20-1
cdr3_aa: SAAREGT

j_call: TRBJ2-2
v_call: TRBV6-4
cdr3_aa: ASSAGPNTGELF

j_call: TRBJ2-1
v_call: TRBV4-3
cdr3_aa: ASSKGVSRDSYNEQF

j_call: TRBJ1-5
v_call: TRBV2
cdr3_aa: ASGDRRMNQPQH

j_call: TRBJ2-1
v_call: TRBV7-9
cdr3_aa: ASSLRDRDNEQF

j_call: TRBJ2-5
v_call: TRBV5-4
cdr3_aa: ASSLPLETQY

j_call: TRBJ1-5
v_call: TRBV28
cdr3_aa: ASSLRTPRDQPQH

j_call: TRBJ2-7
v_call: TRBV20-1
cdr3_aa: SARAPHSGSYEQY

j_call: TRBJ2-5
v_call: TRBV12-3/TRBV12-4
cdr3_aa: ASSLSGVETQY